Below, 19 T cell receptor beta chains from the same sample are listed, as sequenced in a study of cytomegalovirus exposure and HLA in healthy donors. Both 60 Vbeta primers and 13 Jbeta primers went into the PCR. Clones were read by immunoSEQ multiplex PCR, and TCRdb kept only the in-frame ones, dropping some. The sample yields more than 40,000 clones, roughly 51% seen once. Sequenced material: PBMCs. These receptors were obtained from a man in his sixties in good health and CMV-seronegative.

The chain combines TRBV30 with TRBJ1-1, with D unclear. CDR1 and CDR2 from the germline V gene are GTSNPN and SVGIG (reference sequence). Trimming removed 2 bases at V and 1 base at J, with 11 bases between. The CDR3 is 14 residues long. The CDR3 is CAWSPARGNTEAFF. CDR3 in DNA: TGTGCCTGGAGTCCCGCGCGGGGGAACACTGAAGCTTTCTTT.

This sequence joins TRBV4-3 and TRBJ1-1, with D possibly matching TRBD1 (5 bases). Deletions cut 0 bases from V and 5 bases from J, with 13 bases between. CDR3 length: 15 amino acids. Germline values: CDR1 LGHNA, CDR2 YSLEER. DNA for the CDR3: TGCGCCAGCAGCCAAGAGGCACAGGTGGAGACTGAAGCTTTCTTT. Protein: CASSQEAQVETEAFF.

The chain couples TRBV5-1 to TRBJ2-5, with 11 bases matching TRBD2. Unmatched junction bases numbered 2, after V lost 4 bases and J lost 3 bases. The CDR3 sequence is 14 residues long. In germline, CDR1 is SGHRS, CDR2 YFSETQ. This CDR3 reads CASSAGLAEETQYF. The DNA for the CDR3 is TGCGCCAGCAGCGCGGGACTAGCGGAAGAGACCCAGTACTTC.

The chain combines TRBV5-1 with TRBJ2-1, with D perhaps matching TRBD2 (6 bases). V lost 0 bases and J lost 7, with 8 bases in between. The CDR3 spans 13 residues. The germline V gene has CDR1 SGHRS and CDR2 YFSETQ. As DNA, the CDR3 is TGCGCCAGCAGCTTGGGGGCGGGGAATGAGCAGTTCTTC. Residues: CASSLGAGNEQFF.

This clone is medium-sized. V is TRBV4-3 and J is TRBJ1-4; D is possibly TRBD1 (5 bases). Germline V lookup: CDR1 LGHNA, CDR2 YSLEER. V lost 5 bases and J 5 bases, leaving 15 bases between the germline ends. The CDR3 covers 15 residues. The CDR3 DNA is TGCGCCAGCAGCTACACAGGTCTAGGGAATGAAAAACTGTTTTTT. It is translated as CASSYTGLGNEKLFF.

The CDR3 DNA reads TGCAGCGTTGGAGGTCTCGGACAGGGGAGGGCCAACGTCCTGACTTTC. It encodes CSVGGLGQGRANVLTF. The chain carries TRBV29-1 and TRBJ2-6; 9 positions agree with TRBD1. The length of the CDR3 is 16 residues. Germline V CDR1 and CDR2: SQVTM, ANQGSEA. Trimming removed 4 bases from V and 5 bases from J; junction bases left unmatched: 9.

This clone has a handful of counts. The V and J genes are TRBV25-1 and TRBJ2-5; D call uncertain. The length of the CDR3 is 11 residues. The germline CDR1 and CDR2 sequences are MGHDK and SYGVNS. The V and J ends lost 7 bases and 2 bases respectively, with 5 bases between them. The CDR3 loop is CASNRQETQYF. The CDR3 nucleotides read TGTGCCAGCAACAGACAAGAGACCCAGTACTTC.

Only a few counts were recorded for this clone. The chain couples TRBV28 to TRBJ1-5, with D possibly TRBD1 on 5 matching bases. The CDR3 contains 15 residues. Germline V CDR1 and CDR2: MDHEN, SYDVKM. Trimming stripped 3 bases from V and 6 bases from J, with 15 bases between. CDR3 sequence: CASSFPRRGGQPQHF. The CDR3, as DNA: TGTGCCAGCAGTTTCCCTAGGAGGGGCGGTCAGCCCCAGCATTTT.

This clone was observed a few times. This chain links TRBV9 with TRBJ2-1; TRBD2 is a possible D gene (5 bases). Germline values: CDR1 SGDLS, CDR2 YYNGEE. V lost 0 bases to trimming and J lost 8 bases, with 15 bases between them. The CDR3 spans 15 residues. The CDR3 DNA reads as TGTGCCAGCAGCGTAGATTCGGCCGGAGGCTATGAGCAGTTCTTC. Translated, it gives CASSVDSAGGYEQFF.

The V and J genes are TRBV14 and TRBJ1-4, with D possibly matching TRBD1 (5 bases). CDR1 is SGHDN, CDR2 FVKESK, per germline. V gave up 4 bases and J gave up 7 bases, with 19 bases separating them. The length of the CDR3 is 16 residues. The chain's CDR3 is CASSRGGAPRREKLFF. For the CDR3, the DNA is TGTGCCAGCAGCCGAGGCGGGGCCCCTCGGCGTGAAAAACTGTTTTTT.

This clone occurred many times. The chain has TRBV5-1 and TRBJ1-1; D uncertain. Germline CDR1 and CDR2: SGHRS and YFSETQ. V dropped 4 bases and J dropped 1 base, with 11 bases sitting between them. CDR3 length: 14 residues. The CDR3 is CASSPFVENTEAFF. Written as DNA, the CDR3 is TGCGCCAGCAGCCCCTTTGTAGAGAACACTGAAGCTTTCTTT.

CDR3 coding DNA: TGTGCCAGCAGTTACTCCAGGGGGCATGGCGGGGAGCTGTTTTTT. The encoded protein is CASSYSRGHGGELFF. V is TRBV6-5 and J is TRBJ2-2, with 8 bases that match TRBD1. The CDR3 sequence is 15 residues long. Germline CDR1 is MNHEY and CDR2 is SVGAGI. V lost 0 bases, J lost 7 bases, and 4 bases stayed unmatched.

In regard to this clone: One end of the junction is discordant with germline, which a read error may explain. This rearrangement joins TRBV9 to TRBJ2-7; D possibly corresponds to TRBD1 (5 bases). This CDR3 spans 14 amino acids. Germline-derived CDR1 and CDR2 are SGDLS and YYNGEE. The CDR3 is CASSTLDTGYDQYF. CDR3 DNA: TGTGCCAGCAGCACCTTGGACACCGGATACGATCAGTACTTC.

This clone showed up just once. V and J are TRBV11-2 and TRBJ2-7; 10 bases line up with TRBD2. Germline lookup yields CDR1 SGHAT and CDR2 FQNNGV. Germline trimming cut 5 bases from V and 1 base from J; bases unmatched to any gene: 5. This CDR3 region has 15 residues. CDR3 DNA sequence: TGTGCCAGCAGCCCCCGGACTAGCGGATCCTACGAGCAGTACTTC. Translated: CASSPRTSGSYEQYF.

The chain combines TRBV29-1 with TRBJ2-1; TRBD1 matches at 7 bases. V was pared by 7 bases and J by 4 bases, with 4 bases of the junction left unmatched. Germline V lookup: CDR1 SQVTM, CDR2 ANQGSEA. This CDR3 is 12 amino acids long. Here the CDR3 DNA reads TGCAGCGCTACAGGGGTATACAATGAGCAGTTCTTC. It encodes CSATGVYNEQFF.

The V and J genes are TRBV27 and TRBJ2-1; TRBD1 matches 7 bases. The CDR3 is 14 amino acids. The V gene end was trimmed by 7 bases and the J gene end by 1 base; junction bases not matched to a gene: 4. In germline, CDR1 is MNHEY, CDR2 SMNVEV (reference sequence). The CDR3 protein is CASTAQGSYNEQFF. In DNA, the CDR3 is TGTGCCAGCACCGCACAGGGGTCCTACAATGAGCAGTTCTTC.

This clone has only a few counts. The rearrangement uses TRBV6-5 and TRBJ2-1; 7 bases are shared with TRBD2. Germline CDR1 and CDR2: MNHEY and SVGAGI. V shed 5 bases, J shed 6 bases, and the junction held 7 bases outside the gene matches. The length of the CDR3 is 14 residues. The CDR3 bases are TGTGCCAGCAGTCCTAGCGGCCTTAGCAATGAGCAGTTCTTC. Its translation is CASSPSGLSNEQFF.

This rearrangement joins TRBV7-2 to TRBJ1-5, with TRBD1 matching 7 bases. V gave up 2 bases and J gave up 2 bases; unmatched junction bases: 3. There are 15 residues in the CDR3. Germline V gene data show CDR1 as SGHTA and CDR2 as FQGNSA. CDR3 residues: CASSLFDRGNQPQHF. The CDR3, as DNA: TGTGCCAGCAGCTTATTTGACAGGGGCAATCAGCCCCAGCATTTT.

This chain joins TRBV10-3 and TRBJ2-7; possible D gene TRBD2, 5 bases. The length of the CDR3 is 15 residues. Germline V lookup: CDR1 ENHRY, CDR2 SYGVKD. Trimming shortened V by 3 bases and J by 4 bases, and 16 bases separated the two germline ends. CDR3 loop: CAISDALDGGYEQYF. For the CDR3, the DNA is TGTGCCATCAGTGACGCCCTGGACGGAGGATACGAGCAGTACTTC.